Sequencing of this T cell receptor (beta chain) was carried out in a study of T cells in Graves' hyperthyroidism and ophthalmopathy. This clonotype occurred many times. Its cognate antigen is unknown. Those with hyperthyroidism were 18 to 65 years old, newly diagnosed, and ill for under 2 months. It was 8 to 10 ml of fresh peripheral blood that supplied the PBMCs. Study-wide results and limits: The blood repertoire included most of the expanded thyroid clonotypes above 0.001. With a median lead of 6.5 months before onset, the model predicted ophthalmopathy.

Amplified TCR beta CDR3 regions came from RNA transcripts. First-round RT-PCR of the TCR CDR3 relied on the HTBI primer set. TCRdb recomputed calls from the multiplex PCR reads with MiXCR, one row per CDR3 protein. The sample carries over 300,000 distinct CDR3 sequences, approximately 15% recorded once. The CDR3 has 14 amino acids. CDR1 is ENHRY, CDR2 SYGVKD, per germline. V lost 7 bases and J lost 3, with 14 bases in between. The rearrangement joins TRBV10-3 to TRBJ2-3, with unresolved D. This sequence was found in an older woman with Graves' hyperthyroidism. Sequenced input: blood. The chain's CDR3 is CAIKGLLRTDTQYF. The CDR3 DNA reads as TGTGCCATCAAAGGTCTCCTGCGAACAGATACGCAGTATTTT.